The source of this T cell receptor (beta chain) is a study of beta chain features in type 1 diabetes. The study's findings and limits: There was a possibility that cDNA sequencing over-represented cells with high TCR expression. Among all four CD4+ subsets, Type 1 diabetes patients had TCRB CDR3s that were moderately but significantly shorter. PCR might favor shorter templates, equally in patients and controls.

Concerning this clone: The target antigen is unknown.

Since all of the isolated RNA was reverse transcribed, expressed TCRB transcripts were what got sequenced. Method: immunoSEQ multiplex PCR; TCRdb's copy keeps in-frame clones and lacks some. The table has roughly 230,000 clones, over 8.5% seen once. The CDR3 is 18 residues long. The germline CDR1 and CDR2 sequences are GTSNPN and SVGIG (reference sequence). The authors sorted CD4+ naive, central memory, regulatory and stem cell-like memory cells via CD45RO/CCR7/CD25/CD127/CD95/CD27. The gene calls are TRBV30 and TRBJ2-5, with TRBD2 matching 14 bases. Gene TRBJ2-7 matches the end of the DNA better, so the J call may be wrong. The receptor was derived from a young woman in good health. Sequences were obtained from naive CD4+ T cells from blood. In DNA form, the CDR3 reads TGTGCCTGGAGTGTAGCCGGACTAGCGGGAGGAGCGTCCTACGAGCAGTACTTC. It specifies CAWSVAGLAGGASYEQYF.